The TCR beta chain described here comes from a study of cytomegalovirus exposure and HLA in healthy donors. Study information: Approximately 81% of around 390 genotyped donors fell in the Caucasian-associated ancestry cluster. Findings and caveats of the study: As a later analysis revealed, most CMV-associated TCR beta chains appeared HLA-restricted.

The CDR3 is 14 amino acids. Germline assignment: CDR1 SGDLS and CDR2 YYNGEE. Trimming shortened V by 0 bases and J by 4 bases, and 10 bases separated the two germline ends. The PCR employed 60 Vbeta primers together with 13 Jbeta primers. Sequenced by immunoSEQ multiplex PCR; TCRdb stores in-frame clones only, minus some. The repertoire holds 120,000 or so clones, with around three quarters as singletons. Note on this clone: Antigen unknown.

The sequenced sample was PBMCs. This clonotype originated in a woman between 50 and 59 years old in good health and CMV-seronegative. This chain links TRBV9 with TRBJ1-2; TRBD1 is a possible D gene (6 bases). This CDR3 is CASSVDRVGYGYTF. In DNA, the CDR3 is TGTGCCAGCAGCGTAGACAGGGTCGGCTATGGCTACACCTTC.